One and the same sample provided the 30 T cell receptor beta chains below, sequenced in a study of cytomegalovirus exposure and HLA in healthy donors. Researchers ran the PCR with 60 Vbeta and 13 Jbeta primers. Produced via immunoSEQ multiplex PCR; TCRdb's table is partial and in-frame only. In the table there are roughly 150,000 clones, almost 80% of which are singletons. Sequenced: PBMCs. These receptors originate from a male donor in good health and CMV-seronegative.

The V call is TRBV15, the J call TRBJ2-5, with 10 bases fitting TRBD2. The CDR3 totals 15 residues. The J segment lost 5 bases and the V segment lost 3 bases, leaving 6 bases of the junction unmatched. Germline V gene data show CDR1 as LNHNV and CDR2 as YYDKDF (reference sequence). CDR3: CATSSPLAGVETQYF. For the CDR3, the DNA is TGTGCCACCAGCAGCCCCCTAGCGGGAGTTGAGACCCAGTACTTC.

The chain combines TRBV4-3 with TRBJ2-3; TRBD2 agrees at 11 bases. This CDR3 comprises 16 residues. V trimming: 1 base; J trimming: 4 bases; junction bases outside the gene matches: 4. Germline loops: CDR1 LGHNA, CDR2 YSLEER. CDR3 DNA sequence: TGCGCCAGCAGCCAAGGACTAGCGGGAAGGGCAGATACGCAGTATTTT. This encodes CASSQGLAGRADTQYF.

Comment on this clone: No conserved phenylalanine or tryptophan is present at the end of the CDR3, so a read error is the likely explanation. The chain uses TRBV28 and TRBJ2-7, with D perhaps TRBD1 (5 bases). Trimming removed 7 bases at V and 2 bases at J, with 15 bases between. The CDR3 sequence is 14 residues long. Looked up from germline, CDR1 is MDHEN and CDR2 is SYDVKM. The CDR3 loop reads CASTKGVGAYEQYS. CDR3 in DNA: TGTGCCAGCACCAAGGGCGTAGGGGCCTACGAGCAGTACTCC.

The chain carries TRBV27 and TRBJ2-7; 10 nucleotides agree with TRBD2. The ends lost 5 bases at V and 1 base at J; junction bases unmatched: 8. The CDR3 runs to 16 residues. Germline V lookup: CDR1 MNHEY, CDR2 SMNVEV (reference sequence). The CDR3 reads CASSPASGGFSYEQYF. The CDR3, as DNA: TGTGCCAGCAGTCCGGCTAGCGGGGGTTTTTCCTACGAGCAGTACTTC.

CDR3 sequence reads: CASRPTGTSNQPQHF. The CDR3 region has the DNA TGTGCCAGCAGACCTACAGGGACGAGCAATCAGCCCCAGCATTTT. V gene TRBV6-5 combines with J gene TRBJ1-5, with a weak D call TRBD1 (6 bases). Germline V gene lookup returns CDR1 MNHEY and CDR2 SVGAGI. The CDR3 has 15 residues. Trimming cost V 6 bases and J 1 base, with 13 bases left between them.

J is TRBJ1-6 and V is TRBV20-1; D ambiguous. V lost 0 bases and J 14 bases, leaving 5 bases between the germline ends. Per germline, CDR1 DFQATT and CDR2 SNEGSKA (reference sequence). The CDR3 covers 10 residues. The CDR3 coding sequence is TGCAGTGCTAGAGAATCCACCCTCCACTTT. Translated, it gives CSARESTLHF.

The chain links TRBV5-6 to TRBJ1-5; 9 bases align to TRBD1. CDR1 is SGHDT, CDR2 YYEEEE, per germline. The J segment lost 7 bases and the V segment lost 4 bases, leaving 9 bases of the junction unmatched. The CDR3 contains 15 residues. In nucleotides, the CDR3 is TGTGCCAGCAGCAAGAACAGGGGGCAGTACCAGCCCCAGCATTTT. Residues: CASSKNRGQYQPQHF.

This sequence joins TRBV30 and TRBJ1-5, with D perhaps TRBD1 (6 bases). With 4 bases removed from V and 1 base from J, the gap between germline ends came to 11 bases. The CDR3 loop spans 14 amino acids. Germline V gene lookup returns CDR1 GTSNPN and CDR2 SVGIG (reference sequence). The CDR3 protein is CAWTVRGSNQPQHF. Here the CDR3 DNA reads TGTGCCTGGACGGTTAGGGGGAGCAATCAGCCCCAGCATTTT.

V gene TRBV4-2 combines with J gene TRBJ1-1; 7 bases match TRBD1. Unmatched junction bases numbered 7, after V lost 0 bases and J lost 0 bases. CDR1 is LGHNA and CDR2 is YNFKEQ in the germline V gene. The CDR3 length is 17 residues. The CDR3 DNA reads TGTGCCAGCAGCCAAGATGCTGGGACAGTCATGAACACTGAAGCTTTCTTT. Translating gives CASSQDAGTVMNTEAFF.

This clone has just a few counts. The chain uses TRBV19 and TRBJ1-1; possibly TRBD1 for D (5 bases). The CDR3 loop spans 14 amino acids. Trimming removed 4 bases from V and 1 base from J, with 10 bases in between. Germline loops: CDR1 LNHDA, CDR2 SQIVND (reference sequence). The CDR3 bases are TGTGCCAGTAGTAAGATGACAGCGAACACTGAAGCTTTCTTT. Translation: CASSKMTANTEAFF.

This chain joins TRBV10-3 and TRBJ2-5, with 12 bases lining up with TRBD2. The CDR3 has 14 amino acids. V trimming: 6 bases; J trimming: 4 bases; junction bases outside the gene matches: 3. Germline V lookup: CDR1 ENHRY, CDR2 SYGVKD. The CDR3 here is CAIRGGLAGETQYF. In DNA form, the CDR3 reads TGTGCCATCAGGGGGGGACTAGCGGGAGAGACCCAGTACTTC.

The chain joins TRBV27 to TRBJ1-2, with TRBD1 matching 7 bases. This CDR3 region has 12 residues. The V gene's germline CDR1 is MNHEY and CDR2 SMNVEV (reference sequence). V lost 10 bases to trimming and J lost 4 bases; unmatched junction nucleotides: 6. CDR3 in amino acids: CATRQGLYGYTF. CDR3 in DNA: TGTGCCACCCGACAGGGACTCTATGGCTACACCTTC.

J is TRBJ1-2 and V is TRBV7-8, with 10 bases aligning to TRBD1. CDR1 and CDR2 from the germline V gene are SGHVS and FQNEAQ. The CDR3 runs to 12 residues. V shed 6 bases and J 8 bases; nucleotides not matched to a gene: 3. CDR3 loop: CASRDRGDGYTF. The DNA of the CDR3 is TGTGCCAGCAGGGACAGGGGGGACGGCTACACCTTC.

The gene calls are TRBV14 and TRBJ2-2; D uncertain. The V gene's germline CDR1 is SGHDN and CDR2 FVKESK. The CDR3 totals 14 residues. The germline V and J ends were trimmed by 1 base and 0 bases, with 3 bases remaining between them. The CDR3 bases are TGTGCCAGCAGCCAAGCTCCGAACACCGGGGAGCTGTTTTTT. It codes for CASSQAPNTGELFF.

The chain employs TRBV19 and TRBJ1-1; possibly TRBD1 for D (5 bases). This CDR3 comprises 16 residues. V was trimmed by 3 bases and J by 0 bases, leaving 14 bases between them. Germline V gene sequence: CDR1 LNHDA, CDR2 SQIVND (reference sequence). The CDR3 region is CASSMRQGHMNTEAFF. In DNA, the CDR3 is TGTGCCAGTAGTATGAGGCAGGGCCATATGAACACTGAAGCTTTCTTT.

The V gene is TRBV29-1, the J gene TRBJ2-1, with TRBD2 matching 11 bases. The CDR3 is made up of 15 amino acids. Germline CDR1 reads SQVTM; CDR2 reads ANQGSEA. Trimming cost V 6 bases and J 0 bases; bases outside gene matches: 4. This CDR3 reads CSVQGLAVSYNEQFF. The CDR3 region has the DNA TGCAGCGTCCAGGGACTAGCGGTCTCCTACAATGAGCAGTTCTTC.

The gene calls are TRBV7-9 and TRBJ2-1; 10 positions agree with TRBD1. V shed 5 bases, J shed 6 bases, and the junction held 10 bases outside the gene matches. The CDR3 spans 16 residues. CDR1 is SEHNR and CDR2 is FQNEAQ in the germline V gene (reference sequence). The CDR3 spells CASSPPTGGAINEQFF. The CDR3 DNA reads TGTGCCAGCAGCCCGCCGACAGGGGGCGCGATCAATGAGCAGTTCTTC.

This chain uses TRBV5-6 with TRBJ2-7; D is unclear. The V and J ends lost 4 bases and 0 bases respectively, with 11 bases between them. In germline, CDR1 is SGHDT, CDR2 YYEEEE. The CDR3 totals 14 residues. CDR3 in amino acids: CASSKTESSYEQYF. The CDR3 DNA reads as TGTGCCAGCAGCAAGACGGAGAGCTCCTACGAGCAGTACTTC.

The rearrangement links TRBV10-3 to TRBJ2-3, with 9 bases that match TRBD2. Per the germline V gene, CDR1 is ENHRY and CDR2 is SYGVKD. The V segment lost 10 bases and the J segment 0 bases; nucleotides outside the gene matches: 2. CDR3 length equals 13 residues. This chain's CDR3 is CATGLASTDTQYF. CDR3 nucleotides: TGTGCCACGGGACTAGCTAGCACAGATACGCAGTATTTT.

This clone was found a few times. J is TRBJ2-5 and V is TRBV7-3, with D possibly being TRBD2 (5 bases). This CDR3 has 15 amino acids. The V and J ends lost 2 bases and 4 bases respectively, with 14 bases between them. Germline-derived CDR1 and CDR2 are SGHTA and FQGTGA. DNA of the CDR3: TGTGCCAGCAGCTTACGAGGGATTTTAGGAGAGACCCAGTACTTC. Protein: CASSLRGILGETQYF. The full variable domain, rest sourced from reference TRBV7-3 and TRBJ2-5, is GAGVSQTPSNKVTEKGKYVELRCDPISGHTALYWYRQSLGQGPEFLIYFQGTGAADDSGLPNDRFFAVRPEGSVSTLKIQRTERGDSAVYLCASSLRGILGETQYFGPGTRLLVL.

The chain links TRBV7-2 to TRBJ2-3; D not certain. CDR1 SGHTA and CDR2 FQGNSA come from the germline V gene. CDR3 length equals 16 residues. Trimming removed 2 bases from V and 4 bases from J, with 16 bases in between. The chain's CDR3 is CASSLRLNAGPDTQYF. The DNA of the CDR3 is TGTGCCAGCAGCTTACGTTTGAATGCAGGCCCAGATACGCAGTATTTT.

Turning to this clone: The junction departs from germline at one end; a sequencing error may be responsible. The DNA for the CDR3 is TGCGCCGGCAGGTTAGGGGGCCGGGCAGATACGCAGTATTTT. Translation gives CAGRLGGRADTQYF. This sequence joins TRBV5-1 and TRBJ2-3; 7 bases are shared with TRBD1. Germline CDR1 is SGHRS and CDR2 is YFSETQ. The CDR3 is made up of 14 amino acids.

This clone appeared a few times. This chain's CDR3 is CASSLDSSGNTIYF. CDR3 DNA: TGTGCCAGCAGCTTAGACAGCTCTGGAAACACCATATATTTT. The rearrangement uses TRBV7-9 and TRBJ1-3; no clear D gene. The CDR3 loop spans 14 amino acids. V gave up 1 base and J gave up 0 bases, with 4 bases separating them. CDR1 is SEHNR, CDR2 FQNEAQ, per germline (reference sequence). The full variable domain, with the rest looked up from reference TRBV7-9 and TRBJ1-3, is DTGVSQNPRHKITKRGQNVTFRCDPISEHNRLYWYRQTLGQGPEFLTYFQNEAQLEKSRLLSDRFSAERPKGSFSTLEIQRTEQGDSAMYLCASSLDSSGNTIYFGEGSWLTVV.

The chain employs TRBV5-1 and TRBJ2-3, with 10 positions matching TRBD1. The CDR3 totals 16 residues. Germline trimming cut 4 bases from V and 3 bases from J; bases unmatched to any gene: 8. In germline, CDR1 is SGHRS, CDR2 YFSETQ. The DNA of the CDR3 is TGCGCCAGCAGCCCTCTCCCGGGACAGGGGACAGATACGCAGTATTTT. It encodes CASSPLPGQGTDTQYF.

The chain joins TRBV5-1 to TRBJ2-3, with a possible D match to TRBD1 (7 bases). The length of the CDR3 is 14 residues. Germline V CDR1 and CDR2: SGHRS, YFSETQ. Trimming removed 4 bases from V and 6 bases from J, with 15 bases in between. The CDR3 is CASSAGQPSDTQYF. In DNA form, the CDR3 reads TGCGCCAGCAGCGCGGGACAGCCCTCGGATACGCAGTATTTT.

This chain uses TRBV19 with TRBJ2-2; 9 nucleotides match TRBD1. The CDR3 sequence is 15 residues long. Trimming cost V 1 base and J 7 bases; bases outside gene matches: 4. Germline CDR1 LNHDA, CDR2 SQIVND (reference sequence). Here the CDR3 reads CASSIGDRDSGELFF. In DNA form, the CDR3 reads TGTGCCAGTAGTATAGGGGACAGGGACAGCGGGGAGCTGTTTTTT.

The chain has TRBV2 and TRBJ2-2, with 9 positions matching TRBD1. The CDR3 runs to 14 residues. Germline trimming cut 6 bases from V and 7 bases from J; bases unmatched to any gene: 6. Germline V CDR1 and CDR2: SNHLY, FYNNEI. This CDR3 is CASRNRGQGGELFF. CDR3 bases: TGTGCCAGCAGGAACAGGGGGCAGGGCGGGGAGCTGTTTTTT.

The CDR3 here is CASSYSLQGGLGEQYF. CDR3 coding DNA: TGTGCCAGCAGCTACTCCCTACAGGGCGGCTTGGGCGAGCAGTACTTC. The V call is TRBV5-6, the J call TRBJ2-7, with D maybe TRBD1 (6 bases). This CDR3 contains 16 residues. Germline V gene sequence: CDR1 SGHDT, CDR2 YYEEEE. V was clipped by 3 bases and J by 6 bases, with 22 bases between them.

This clone was detected only once. The chain is built from TRBV11-1 and TRBJ2-3, with 12 bases identical to TRBD1. This CDR3 is 17 amino acids long. V was clipped by 4 bases and J by 4 bases; unmatched bases: 9. CDR1 and CDR2 (germline): SGHAT, FQDESV (reference sequence). Here the CDR3 DNA reads TGTGCCAGCAGCTGGGACAGGGGGCCGGGTGAAGCAGATACGCAGTATTTT. Its protein product is CASSWDRGPGEADTQYF.

The chain links TRBV7-2 to TRBJ1-2; the D gene is possibly TRBD1 (6 bases). Germline CDR1 is SGHTA and CDR2 is FQGNSA. V lost 5 bases, J lost 10 bases, and 14 bases lay in between. The CDR3 has 12 residues. In nucleotides, the CDR3 is TGTGCCAGCAGCCAGGGGCAGAGTGTCTACACCTTC. This encodes CASSQGQSVYTF.